The entry that follows covers one T cell receptor beta chain sequence. Its antigen is still unknown. No base quality values were provided; no much bigger clone lies one nucleotide off. The germline V gene yields MNHEY for CDR1 and SVGAGI for CDR2. From its cysteine to its phenylalanine, the CDR3 spans 16 amino acids. Kept here is only the CDR3 DNA, which spans 48 bases and is read in frame from base 1. The cohort comprised approximately 700 healthy bone marrow donors. At the time of sampling, every cohort member was nominally healthy, though immune exposures that went unrecorded were likely present. The donor was CMV seropositive and belonged to the group of a few hundred seropositive cohort members. A peripheral blood sample was collected from each donor, and TCR beta sequencing was performed on peripheral blood mononuclear cells. The Qiagen DNeasy Blood Extraction Kit was used to extract genomic DNA from the blood cell samples.

These data are taken from a study of cytomegalovirus exposure and HLA in healthy donors listed by TCRdb under 2017. Regarding the research as a whole: According to an earlier analysis of 550 to 750 of the donors, about 179 million T cells yielded 117 million unique TCR beta sequences and about 300 Gb of sequence data. Roughly 300 gigabases of sequencing data and 75 million to 85 million unique TCR sequences made up an early release that covered several hundred HLA-typed donors. The genetic ancestry cluster associated with self-reported Caucasian donors included roughly 84% of the 300 to 400 genotyped donors. The study aimed to test whether signatures of past pathogen exposure could be identified by cataloging public T cell receptors. The study profiled the T cell repertoires of some 610 subjects by immunosequencing and related them to cytomegalovirus serostatus. In addition to the first cohort of roughly 670 subjects, a separate validation cohort of over 90 different subjects was used. To predict cytomegalovirus infection status, the study brought together high-throughput TCR immunosequencing, statistical association of individual TCRs with disease status, and machine learning. A later analysis re-examined previously published TCR beta repertoires from about 700 donors and added high-resolution HLA genotyping to investigate patterns of TCR occurrence. Rather than using new phenotypic data, the later analysis identified candidate immune exposures from TCR beta sequences and from how often those sequences occurred across donors. An earlier analysis of 587 of the donors applied high-throughput TCR beta sequencing to assess whether each TCR beta V gene segment acted as functional or pseudogenic. Donor age, sex, ethnicity and CMV serostatus were collected together with the repertoire data. A later genetic analysis used genome-wide SNP genotypes for about three fifths of the 666 donors, treating that subset as a discovery cohort. All discovery cohort repertoires had been generated on a single sequencing platform. Class I and class II HLA loci were covered by the typing at four-digit resolution. Typing coverage differed by locus: A, B, C, DRB1 and DQB1 were typed in about 620-630 donors, DQA1 in roughly 500, DPA1 in some 610, and DPB1 in approximately 450. About five DR-DQ haplotypes were treated as single units for association and clustering because of strong linkage in the cohort. On average, 235,054 unique TCR beta nucleotide sequences were sequenced per donor among 350 to 400 genotyped donors of the cohort, with around 19% of those sequences being non-productive.

Broader findings and caveats from the paper: CMV serostatus was the only immune exposure information available for the cohort. An association between a missense DCLRE1C variant and V-gene and J-gene trimming of TCR beta chains was found in a later genetic analysis and replicated in an independent cohort. According to a later analysis, TCR association rates differed among HLA loci, with DRB1 alleles showing the most associated TCRs and HLA-C alleles showing the fewest. Several of the top co-occurrence clusters appeared to be linked to parvovirus B19, influenza, CMV and Epstein-Barr virus, according to a later analysis. In a later analysis, more than 15,000 TCR beta sequences were associated with specific HLA alleles at a false discovery rate of 0.05. A further reported finding was that TCR beta sequences accurately predicted the HLA-A and HLA-B alleles for most subjects in the first cohort. Linkage disequilibrium might explain the correlated functional status among segregating V segments, but an unknown experimental factor could not be ruled out. A later genetic analysis reported fewer N-insertions in productive TCRs among donors in an Asian-associated ancestry cluster than the approximately 670-donor mean. The 87-base-pair reads could not distinguish some IMGT-functional V segments, including TRBV6-2 and TRBV6-3, so those segments were excluded. Across donors, most TCR sequences were observed very rarely, whereas some public TCRs were present in many individuals. A group of highly shared sequence variants was considered likely to be a technical artifact of the sequencing pipeline. Because counts were too low, roughly 17 rarely observed V segments, including chromosome 9 orphons, were left out of the earlier analysis of 587 of the donors. When HLA alleles, especially DR and DQ, strongly co-occurred, TCR associations were difficult to assign to individual alleles. Only TCR beta chains were sequenced in this cohort, and the absence of alpha or paired-chain data limited detectable features. In vitro tests confirmed that a few of the cytomegalovirus-associated TCR beta chains recognize cytomegalovirus antigens. Because HLA typing was unavailable for some donors at each locus, only the typed subset was used in association tests. Compared with equally common non-associated chains, HLA-associated TCR beta chains in a later analysis were more clonally expanded and had lower generation probabilities. In an earlier analysis of some 500 of the donors, most TCR beta V segments appeared in productive rearrangements about 90% or about 30% of the time, broadly matching IMGT annotations. Most CMV-associated TCR beta chains appeared to be HLA-restricted in a later analysis, and the HLA associations seemed to be driven largely by CMV exposure. Roughly uniform sequencing depth across donors was assumed in presence/absence analyses, although this assumption may not hold. The study listed 164 TCR beta chains as associated with cytomegalovirus. The classifier was reported to diagnose cytomegalovirus status with high specificity and sensitivity in both the original cohort and the validation cohort. The authors suggested that the approach could potentially be extended to other disease states and immunological phenotypes.

The library was built by means of the immunoSEQ multiplex PCR assay. A mixture of 60 forward primers for TCR Vbeta segments and 13 reverse primers for TCR Jbeta segments was used in the multiplex PCR. The CDR3 region of rearranged TCR beta genes was amplified from genomic DNA with a multiplex PCR assay. On the Illumina HiSeq System, the amplified TCR beta libraries were sequenced as 87-base-pair reads. As for the original processing: A later analysis counted about 80 million unique TCR beta chains across the 700 or so repertoires, and roughly 10 million of these chains were shared by at least two donors. Raw reads were error-corrected and collapsed into unique sequences by a nearest-neighbor algorithm in which closely related sequences were merged to remove PCR and sequencing errors. V, D and J gene segments were assigned by aligning CDR3 sequences to IMGT reference sequences. For a sequence to be retained, a match of at least six nucleotides to both a V gene segment and a J gene segment was required. Rearrangements were called productive when the CDR3 lacked stop codons and stayed in frame with V and J; all others were non-productive. CDR3 was defined according to IMGT convention as the region running from the second conserved V-encoded cysteine to the conserved J-encoded phenylalanine. In an earlier analysis of approximately 500 of the donors, sequences lacking an unambiguous match to a single V gene segment were excluded. In an earlier analysis of more than 500 of the donors, a V segment was called functional when productive rearrangements were above 56.7%, and segregating when the standard deviation between donors exceeded 5%. To diagnose cytomegalovirus status from the catalog of TCR beta chain sequences, a statistical classification framework was built. V and J gene assignment, in a later analysis, came from comparing TCR nucleotide sequences with IMGT/GENE-DB human TR gene sequences. In a later analysis, CDR3 sequences and most-parsimonious VDJ recombination scenarios were assigned using the TCRdist pipeline. In a later analysis, each TCR beta chain was defined by its CDR3 amino acid sequence together with its V-gene family, and reads without a unique V-gene family were excluded. As a way to deal with suspected cross-contamination and a sequencing artifact, a later analysis dropped roughly 620 nucleotide sequences that were highly shared and had low generation probability. In a later analysis, a clonal expansion index for each public chain was calculated from normalized within-repertoire ranks of inferred template counts. In a later analysis, generation probabilities were computed with a VDJ recombination model fitted to out-of-frame rearrangements, and the resulting probabilities were checked against IGoR. Hypergeometric tests were used in a later analysis to score TCR-TCR, TCR-HLA and TCR-CMV co-occurrence, with a repertoire-size bias correction applied to the TCR pairs. A later analysis estimated false discovery rates by permuting HLA or CMV assignments 20 times. In a later analysis, co-occurring TCRs were grouped using DBSCAN, and TCRdist sequence similarity was added for clustering within HLA-allele-positive subsets. For co-occurrence clustering, repertoires with fewer than 30,000 or more than 120,000 public chains were excluded, along with roughly five repertoires with anomalous nucleotide sharing. TCRdb provides this immuneACCESS table in a form limited to in-frame rearrangements. Some clones are lacking; in checked studies, under half of them reflect an unresolved V gene, and why the rest are absent is not known. V, J and clone size reflect that table, while D and trimming were determined from the DNA. This sample comprises some 200,000 clones, about 70% of them detected only once. 2% to 3% of the sample is in the top ten clones.

Sample: PBMCs. The chain links TRBV6-5 with TRBJ2-5; 7 junctional bases match TRBD1. The end of the DNA fits TRBJ2-7 better, so the J call may be wrong. This TCR was sampled from a middle-aged man in good health and CMV-seropositive. The sequenced DNA is TGTGCCAGCAGTTACGACAGGGTCAACGCCAGGTACGAGCAGTACTTC. Its product reads: CASSYDRVNARYEQYF.